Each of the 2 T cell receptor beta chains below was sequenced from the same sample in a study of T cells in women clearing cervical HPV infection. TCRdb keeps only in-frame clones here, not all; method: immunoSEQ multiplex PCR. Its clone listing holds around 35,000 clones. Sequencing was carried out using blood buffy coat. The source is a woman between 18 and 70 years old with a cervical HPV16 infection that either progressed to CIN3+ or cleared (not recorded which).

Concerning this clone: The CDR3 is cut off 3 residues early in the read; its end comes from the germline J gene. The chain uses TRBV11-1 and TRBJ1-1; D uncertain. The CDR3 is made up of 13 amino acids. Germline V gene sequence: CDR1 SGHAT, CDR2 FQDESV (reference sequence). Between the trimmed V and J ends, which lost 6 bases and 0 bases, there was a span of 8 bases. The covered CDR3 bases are TGTGCCAGCAGTCTCGGTATGAACACTGAA. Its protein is CASSLGMNTE. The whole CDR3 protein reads CASSLGMNTEAFF.

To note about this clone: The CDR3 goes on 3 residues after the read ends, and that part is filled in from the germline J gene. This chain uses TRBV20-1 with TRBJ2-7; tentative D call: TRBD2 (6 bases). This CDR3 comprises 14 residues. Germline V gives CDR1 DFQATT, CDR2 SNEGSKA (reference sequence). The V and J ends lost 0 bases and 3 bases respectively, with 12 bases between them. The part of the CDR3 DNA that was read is TGCAGTGCTAGAGAGGATGCTAGCGTCTACGAG. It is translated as CSAREDASVYE. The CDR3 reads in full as CSAREDASVYEQYF.